The entry below describes one T cell receptor beta chain. This clone appeared once. Its specific antigen is unknown. Per-nucleotide qualities are absent, and no much larger clonotype sits a single base away. The record originates from a study of shared clonotypes between healthy human individuals (TCRdb year 2020). In the study overall: The cohort included three men and a couple of women between 18 and 49 years of age. For each donor, CD4 naive and CD4 memory were each given three plates, CD8 naive was given two plates, and CD8 memory was given one plate. Libraries were prepared and TCR repertoires were sequenced by different laboratories using diverse techniques, in order to increase sequencing depth and limit assay-specific biases. Blood TCR repertoires of about five healthy adults were deeply sequenced to estimate repertoire size and the extent of clonotype sharing between individuals. Between about 0.8 and 9 billion PBMCs per donor were obtained by leukapheresis.

Using the deep immunoSEQ assay, multiplex PCR amplified TCR CDR3 regions from genomic DNA. Genomic DNA extracted from each cell subset was distributed evenly over all wells of several immunoSEQ 96-well plates, and each plate served as one replicate. For sorted subsets, 200 to 250 ng of genomic DNA, equivalent to 25,000 to 35,000 T cell genomes, went into each replicate PCR. Purified libraries were measured with a Qubit 3.0 fluorometer, size-checked on a Bioanalyzer 2100, and measured again with the KAPA Library Quantification kit. Every immunoSEQ 96-well plate was sequenced on a dedicated single-read 150-cycle Illumina NextSeq 550 flow cell. Turning to the authors' computational methods: Because only junctional sequences without quality scores were contained in the immunoSEQ output, filtering matching that applied to full-length reads could not be performed. To assign V/J genes and CDR3, sequences were annotated using PyIR, a Python wrapper for IgBLAST v1.9, with IMGT germline references. Reads were removed for weak V/J assignments (E-value above 1e-6), missing CDR3, stop codons, out-of-frame junctions, or ambiguous translated residues. V3J clonotypes were defined by identical inferred V gene, J gene, and CDR3 amino acid sequence. Percentage overlap between repertoires was computed as shared unique clonotypes divided by the size of the smaller repertoire. Three approaches were used to assess repertoire richness: RTK rarefaction, the Chao1 estimator, and Recon v2.1 estimates of unobserved clonotypes. Generation probabilities for all TCRbeta clonotypes obtained by the gDNA method from a handful of donors were computed using OLGA. Imported from immuneACCESS, the table was reduced by TCRdb to in-frame sequences with V and J called. These copies leave out some clones; in studies compared against another copy, an unresolved V gene accounts for under half, and the cause of the remainder is not known. That table furnishes V, J and clone size, whereas the DNA furnished D and trimming. For this sample the table gives hundreds of thousands of clones, of which more than 85% were detected only once. The ten largest clones add up to around 24% of the sample.

The full study reports these points: Sampling was limited to blood, and TCR repertoires in tissue likely differ from TCR repertoires in blood. Incomplete sequencing was indicated by rarefaction of sorted-subset datasets, despite the large sequencing depth. When four donors were compared, the shared fraction of clonotypes was about 5.2% for naive CD4, approximately 3.3% for naive CD8, more than 2% for memory CD4, and 0.3% to 0.5% for memory CD8. Compared with non-shared clonotypes, clonotypes shared by all four sorted-subset donors had higher generation probabilities. Pairwise subsampling indicated that sequencing depth was expected to affect the degree of clonotype sharing among donors. The small number of donors limited the genetic and exposure-history diversity represented. Naive subsets generally had larger estimated clonotype richness than memory subsets.

CD8 naive samples were CD45RO-negative cells positively selected for CCR7, giving a CD45RA+CCR7+ population that excluded TemRA cells. The donors were healthy, HIV-negative adults with no recently reported acute infections or vaccinations. Every donor was a Caucasian adult living in Nashville, Tennessee, USA. After blood collection by leukapheresis, PBMCs were isolated using Ficoll-Histopaque density gradient centrifugation and then cryopreserved in the vapor phase of liquid nitrogen. Analytical flow cytometry was used to check the purity and quantity of each magnetically sorted T cell population. Genomic DNA was isolated from each sorted fraction and quantified by UV absorbance on a Nanodrop 2000c. From the cysteine through the phenylalanine, the CDR3 covers 13 amino acids. Only CDR3 DNA is held: 39 bases, read in frame from base 1. The germline V end is reduced by 8 bases and the J end by 4 bases; junction bases left unmatched: 4. Taken from the germline V gene, the CDR1 and CDR2 loops are SGHTA and FQGNSA.

The chain is assembled from TRBV7-2 and TRBJ2-1; 8 bases in between match TRBD2. The clonotype originates from a young man in good health. Sequenced material: naive CD8+ T cells sorted from blood. The cell subset or site label, as the study defines it: CD45RA+CCR7+. For the CDR3, the sequence is CASEASGYNEQFF. The base sequence is TGTGCCAGCGAGGCTAGCGGGTACAATGAGCAGTTCTTC.